Presented here are 31 T cell receptor beta chains from one specimen sequenced in a study of CD4 and CD8 cells across lung adenocarcinoma regions. TCRdb independently ran MiXCR on the PCR reads; one entry per CDR3 protein. The sample consists of thousands of distinct CDR3 sequences, around 46% of them appearing once. Sequenced material: CD4+ T cells from the margin of a lung tumor. The origin of the receptors is a male donor with lung adenocarcinoma. The CD4 and CD8 labels of this study may be unreliable.

This clonotype was picked up many times. The rearrangement joins TRBV6-1 to TRBJ2-7, with TRBD2 identical over 14 bases. CDR3 length: 16 residues. Germline trimming cut 4 bases from V and 4 bases from J; bases unmatched to any gene: 6. Germline V gene lookup returns CDR1 MNHNS and CDR2 SASEGT. The CDR3: CASSVTGTSGSYEQYF. The DNA of the CDR3 is TGTGCCAGCAGTGTCACAGGGACTAGCGGGAGTTACGAGCAGTACTTC.

This clonotype is termed medium-sized (0.01 to 0.1%). This chain joins TRBV7-2 and TRBJ2-1; tentative D call: TRBD1 (6 bases). The V end was cut by 4 bases, the J end by 8 bases, with 12 bases between. The CDR3 runs 13 residues. Per the germline V gene, CDR1 is SGHTA and CDR2 is FQGNSA. The CDR3, as DNA: TGTGCCAGCAGCTATGGGCCAGGGGATGAGCAGTTCTTC. Protein sequence: CASSYGPGDEQFF.

By share of the sample, this clonotype is medium-sized (0.01 to 0.1%). The chain recombines TRBV6-1 with TRBJ2-3; 13 nucleotides agree with TRBD2. The length of the CDR3 is 19 residues. Germline-derived CDR1 and CDR2 are MNHNS and SASEGT. The V gene end was trimmed by 7 bases and the J gene end by 0 bases; junction bases not matched to a gene: 13. CDR3 nucleotides: TGTGCCAGCACCTCCGCGGGACTAGCGGGGATAACTAGCACAGATACGCAGTATTTT. It yields the protein CASTSAGLAGITSTDTQYF.

Sample share makes this clonotype large. CDR3 nucleotides: TGTGCCAGCAGTACCGGGGCAGATACGCAGTATTTT. This sequence encodes CASSTGADTQYF. The chain has TRBV6-1 and TRBJ2-3, with D possibly being TRBD2 (5 bases). The germline V gene has CDR1 MNHNS and CDR2 SASEGT. This CDR3 contains 12 residues. The germline V and J ends were trimmed by 5 bases and 4 bases, with 7 bases remaining between them.

This clonotype turned up a few times. This sequence joins TRBV6-1 and TRBJ2-7; 9 nucleotides line up with TRBD1. CDR3 size: 14 residues. The ends lost 7 bases at V and 2 bases at J; junction bases unmatched: 6. Germline V lookup: CDR1 MNHNS, CDR2 SASEGT. The CDR3 DNA reads as TGTGCCAGCACTAGACAGGGGGGACCCTACGAGCAGTACTTC. It specifies CASTRQGGPYEQYF.

The sample holds many counts of this clonotype. The chain combines TRBV6-1 with TRBJ1-2; D is possibly TRBD1 (6 bases). CDR1 and CDR2 (germline): MNHNS, SASEGT. The CDR3 loop spans 15 amino acids. The V end lost 6 bases, the J end lost 3 bases, and 17 bases lay between the germline ends. CDR3 DNA sequence: TGTGCCAGCAGCAACCAAGGGGGGGCCGACTATGGCTACACCTTC. Protein product: CASSNQGGADYGYTF.

The chain links TRBV6-5 to TRBJ2-1, with 8 bases identical to TRBD2. Germline V CDR1 and CDR2: MNHEY, SVGAGI. V gave up 2 bases and J gave up 3 bases; unmatched junction bases: 3. The CDR3 totals 15 residues. CDR3 in DNA: TGTGCCAGCAGTTACAGCGGGAGCCTCTACAATGAGCAGTTCTTC. This translates into CASSYSGSLYNEQFF.

This clonotype was observed a handful of times. CDR3 sequence reads: CASGNLETDTQYF. In DNA form, the CDR3 reads TGTGCCAGCGGAAATCTAGAAACAGATACGCAGTATTTT. This chain joins TRBV6-1 and TRBJ2-3; D is ambiguous. CDR3 length: 13 amino acids. Trimming shortened V by 8 bases and J by 3 bases, and 12 bases separated the two germline ends. Germline assignment: CDR1 MNHNS and CDR2 SASEGT.

The rearrangement links TRBV4-1 to TRBJ2-3; D possibly corresponds to TRBD2 (6 bases). The CDR3 covers 16 residues. Germline CDR1 MGHRA, CDR2 YSYEKL. Trimming stripped 4 bases from V and 0 bases from J, with 14 bases between. The CDR3, as DNA: TGCGCCAGCAGCCCCGAGGAAAGCGGGAGCACAGATACGCAGTATTTT. Residues: CASSPEESGSTDTQYF.

Comment on this clonotype: The junction and the germline gene differ at one end; a read error may be behind it. This chain links TRBV7-6 with TRBJ2-3; no clear D gene. The V gene's germline CDR1 is SGHVS and CDR2 FNYEAQ. The CDR3 has 17 residues. In DNA form, the CDR3 reads TGTGGTTTTAGCTTGGGCTTAGGGCAGGCTGCCCAGGAGACGCAGTATTTC. Protein sequence: CGFSLGLGQAAQETQYF.

This clonotype came up once. The CDR3 ends on some other residue instead of the conserved phenylalanine or tryptophan, so this is likely a read error. This sequence joins TRBV6-1 and TRBJ2-5; D gene ambiguous. CDR3 size: 13 residues. The V end was cut by 6 bases, the J end by 1 base, with 9 bases between. The germline CDR1 and CDR2 sequences are MNHNS and SASEGT. CDR3 protein: CASSQSSQETQYS. The CDR3 DNA sequence: TGTGCCAGCAGCCAATCTAGCCAAGAGACCCAGTACTCG.

This clonotype was counted many times. The chain recombines TRBV6-1 with TRBJ1-1; D is unclear. Germline loops: CDR1 MNHNS, CDR2 SASEGT. The V end lost 5 bases, the J end lost 1 base, and 11 bases lay between the germline ends. The CDR3 contains 14 residues. Written as DNA, the CDR3 is TGTGCCAGCAGTACGGGTTTCGGGAACACTGAAGCTTTCTTT. Its protein product is CASSTGFGNTEAFF.

The rearrangement uses TRBV6-1 and TRBJ2-3; D is possibly TRBD1 or TRBD2 (6 bases each). CDR3 length: 16 residues. The V and J ends lost 3 bases and 9 bases respectively, with 22 bases between them. In germline, CDR1 is MNHNS, CDR2 SASEGT. The CDR3 nucleotides are TGTGCCAGCAGTGACAGGGGACTGTGGGCCAAAAACACGCAGTATTTT. Residues: CASSDRGLWAKNTQYF.

The V call is TRBV6-1, the J call TRBJ1-2; D remains ambiguous. Trimming pared 7 bases from V and 2 bases from J, leaving 14 bases between. The CDR3 contains 14 residues. The germline V gene encodes CDR1 MNHNS and CDR2 SASEGT. CDR3 amino acids: CASTPWSQNYGYTF. The CDR3 DNA reads as TGTGCCAGCACCCCGTGGAGTCAAAACTATGGCTACACCTTC.

V gene TRBV5-1 combines with J gene TRBJ2-1; D is possibly TRBD2 (6 bases). The J call may be mistaken, given a closer DNA end match to TRBJ2-5. The CDR3 spans 16 residues. Germline CDR1 and CDR2: SGHRS and YFSETQ. This chain's CDR3 is CASSSTGTWPKETQYF. CDR3 coding DNA: TGCGCCAGCAGCTCAACCGGGACTTGGCCCAAAGAGACCCAGTACTTC.

This clonotype was recorded many times. The rearrangement uses TRBV7-2 and TRBJ2-1; unclear D gene. Germline V gene sequence: CDR1 SGHTA, CDR2 FQGNSA. V gave up 5 bases and J gave up 2 bases, with 13 bases separating them. CDR3 length: 15 amino acids. In nucleotides, the CDR3 is TGTGCCAGCAGCCCTTTGTATGGGGCCTACAATGAGCAGTTCTTC. This gives the protein CASSPLYGAYNEQFF. Complete variable domain (other parts from reference TRBV7-2 and TRBJ2-1): GAGVSQSPSNKVTEKGKDVELRCDPISGHTALYWYRQSLGQGLEFLIYFQGNSAPDKSGLPSDRFSAERTGGSVSTLTIQRTQQEDSAVYLCASSPLYGAYNEQFFGPGTRLTVL.

In its sample, this clonotype ranks as medium-sized. The CDR3 spells CASSYTGTDTQYF. The CDR3 DNA reads TGTGCCAGCAGTTACACGGGCACAGATACGCAGTATTTT. This chain joins TRBV6-5 and TRBJ2-3, with D unresolved. The CDR3 consists of 13 residues. The germline CDR1 and CDR2 sequences are MNHEY and SVGAGI. V was pared by 2 bases and J by 1 base, with 4 bases between.

The CDR3 loop is CASTRGLEGETQYF. The CDR3 bases are TGTGCCAGCACCCGAGGACTCGAGGGAGAGACCCAGTACTTC. The chain employs TRBV6-1 and TRBJ2-5; D is possibly TRBD2 (5 bases). The germline gives CDR1 MNHNS, CDR2 SASEGT. V was trimmed by 7 bases and J by 4 bases, leaving 16 bases between them. There are 14 residues in the CDR3.

This clonotype was picked up a small number of times. The chain carries TRBV10-1 and TRBJ2-1; a weak D match, TRBD1 (5 bases). The J call is doubtful: the DNA matches TRBJ2-7 better. The CDR3 extends over 12 amino acids. Looked up from germline, CDR1 is WNHNN and CDR2 is SYGVQD (reference sequence). CDR3: CASSDRETAQYF. CDR3 nucleotide sequence: TGCGCCAGCAGTGACAGGGAAACGGCGCAGTACTTC.

The V and J genes are TRBV7-6 and TRBJ2-3, with D perhaps matching TRBD1 (5 bases). Trimming pared 2 bases from V and 1 base from J, leaving 13 bases between. Germline lookup yields CDR1 SGHVS and CDR2 FNYEAQ. This CDR3 has 16 residues. The CDR3 DNA sequence: TGTGCCAGCAGCTTAATAGGGGCACCCCGCACAGATACGCAGTATTTT. It specifies CASSLIGAPRTDTQYF.

To note about this clonotype: The junction does not match germline at one end; this may be a read error. This sequence joins TRBV7-2 and TRBJ2-3; no reliable D call. CDR1 is SGHTA, CDR2 FQGNSA, per germline. This CDR3 spans 14 amino acids. CDR3 coding DNA: TGTGCCAGCAGCTTAGAACGGGCCAAAGATATGCAGTATTTT. As protein: CASSLERAKDMQYF.

Worth noting for this clonotype: One end of the junction varies from germline; a read error may be responsible. V usage is TRBV6-1 and J usage is TRBJ2-3; D possibly corresponds to TRBD2 (6 bases). Germline V gene data show CDR1 as MNHNS and CDR2 as SASEGT. The CDR3 consists of 14 residues. CDR3 DNA sequence: TGTGCCAGGAGTGGGCGGGGCCACCCAGATACGCAGTATTTT. Protein sequence: CARSGRGHPDTQYF.

By sample fraction, this clonotype is large. This may come from a read error, since a much larger clone is one base off. This rearrangement joins TRBV6-1 to TRBJ2-3, with TRBD2 matching 12 bases. The assigned J gene may be wrong: the sequence end matches TRBJ2-7 better. CDR1 is MNHNS and CDR2 is SASEGT in the germline V gene. This CDR3 has 16 amino acids. CDR3 sequence (DNA): TGTGCCAGCAGTGAAACGTGGACTAGCGGGACCAATGAGCAGTACTTC. This encodes CASSETWTSGTNEQYF.

As to this clonotype: The junction shows a germline mismatch at one end, possibly a read error. This chain uses TRBV27 with TRBJ2-5; D tentatively fits TRBD1 or TRBD2 (6 bases each). This CDR3 comprises 15 residues. Germline V gives CDR1 MNHEY, CDR2 SMNVEV (reference sequence). In DNA form, the CDR3 reads TGTGCCAGCAGTTTCGGGGGCAGCGACCAAGATACCCAGTACTTC. Translated: CASSFGGSDQDTQYF.

With regard to this clonotype: At one end the junction does not follow the germline gene, possibly because of a read error. The chain is built from TRBV6-1 and TRBJ2-5; TRBD2 agrees at 9 bases. The CDR3 length is 14 residues. Germline V gene lookup returns CDR1 MNHNS and CDR2 SASEGT. CDR3 nucleotide sequence: TGTGCCAGGAGCGGGGGGCGTGTCCAAGAGACGCAGTACTTC. Its protein is CARSGGRVQETQYF.

As regards this clonotype: Relative to the germline gene, one junction end is altered; a read error may explain this. This chain links TRBV11-1 with TRBJ2-2, with a tentative D call TRBD2 (6 bases). The CDR3 runs to 14 residues. CDR1 is SGHAT, CDR2 FQDESV, per germline (reference sequence). The CDR3 loop reads CASQERVRTEELYF. For the CDR3, the DNA is TGTGCCAGCCAGGAGCGGGTCAGAACAGAGGAGCTGTATTTT.

This chain uses TRBV4-1 with TRBJ2-1; D is undetermined. This CDR3 has 12 residues. V gave up 1 base and J gave up 8 bases, with 6 bases separating them. Per germline, CDR1 MGHRA and CDR2 YSYEKL. CDR3 nucleotides: TGCGCCAGCAGCCAAGTCGTTTATGAGCAGTTCTTC. This gives the protein CASSQVVYEQFF.

The chain employs TRBV2 and TRBJ2-1; TRBD2 matches 14 bases. The CDR3 contains 16 residues. CDR1 is SNHLY, CDR2 FYNNEI, per germline. The trim removed 6 bases at V and 10 bases at J, leaving 11 bases unmatched. DNA for the CDR3: TGTGCCAGCAGGGGACCGGGACTAGCGGGAGTTTGGGAGCAGTTCTTC. Amino acid sequence: CASRGPGLAGVWEQFF.

Comments on this clonotype: Germline and junction disagree at one end, which may indicate a read error. V usage is TRBV6-1 and J usage is TRBJ2-5; TRBD2 matches at 10 bases. This CDR3 has 13 residues. CDR1 and CDR2 (germline): MNHNS, SASEGT. CDR3 protein: CASSENLAGAQYF. In DNA form, the CDR3 reads TGTGCCAGCAGTGAAAATCTAGCGGGAGCCCAATACTTC.

J is TRBJ2-5 and V is TRBV7-2; D possibly corresponds to TRBD2 (6 bases). The DNA end is a closer match to TRBJ2-7, so the J assignment may be wrong. Germline V gene data show CDR1 as SGHTA and CDR2 as FQGNSA. The CDR3 is made up of 13 amino acids. CDR3: CASSPSGYYEQYF. The CDR3, as DNA: TGTGCCAGCAGCCCCAGCGGGTACTACGAGCAGTACTTC.

By sample share, this clonotype is medium-sized. The V gene is TRBV7-8, the J gene TRBJ2-7, with 9 bases matching TRBD2. Unmatched junction bases numbered 16, after V lost 5 bases and J lost 5 bases. The CDR3 is made up of 17 amino acids. CDR1 is SGHVS and CDR2 is FQNEAQ in the germline V gene. CDR3 coding DNA: TGTGCCAGCAGCCTTTATGGGCGGGAGGGCCTCGGGAACGAGCAGTACTTC. As protein: CASSLYGREGLGNEQYF.